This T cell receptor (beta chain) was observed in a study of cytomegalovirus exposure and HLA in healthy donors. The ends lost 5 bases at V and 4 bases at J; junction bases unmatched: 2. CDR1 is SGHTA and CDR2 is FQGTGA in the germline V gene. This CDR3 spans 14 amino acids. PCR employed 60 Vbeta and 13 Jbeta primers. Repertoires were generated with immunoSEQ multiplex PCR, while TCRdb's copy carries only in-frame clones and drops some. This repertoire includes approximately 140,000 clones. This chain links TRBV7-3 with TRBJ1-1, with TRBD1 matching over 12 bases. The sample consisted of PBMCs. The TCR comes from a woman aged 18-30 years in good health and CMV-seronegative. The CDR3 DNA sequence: TGTGCCAGCAGCCAGGGACAGGGGGCCACTGAAGCTTTCTTT. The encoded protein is CASSQGQGATEAFF.